Ten or more counts support the clone carrying this T cell receptor (beta chain). This entry comes from a study of cytomegalovirus exposure and HLA in healthy donors. Study-level information: Among the 300 to 450 genotyped donors, just over 80% were placed in the Caucasian-associated ancestry cluster.

This CDR3 comprises 16 residues. CDR1 and CDR2 (germline): LGHNA, YNFKEQ. J was trimmed by 6 bases and V by 0 bases; bases with no gene match: 7. In the PCR, 60 Vbeta and 13 Jbeta primers were used. This table comes from immunoSEQ multiplex PCR, and its TCRdb copy is limited to in-frame clones, with some not included. Of about 250,000 clones listed, roughly two thirds were seen once; the top ten hold over 2%. The source is a female donor in good health and CMV-seronegative. Sequences were obtained from PBMCs. The chain couples TRBV4-2 to TRBJ2-7; 11 positions agree with TRBD1. The DNA for the CDR3 is TGTGCCAGCAGCCAAGAAATCGGGACAGGGGGAAGCGAGCAGTACTTC. Translation: CASSQEIGTGGSEQYF.